The T cell receptor (beta chain) under discussion was sequenced for a study of blood T cell repertoires in COVID-19. Study-level information: The United States, Italy and Spain provided the acute and convalescent COVID-19 samples. T cells, B-cell-depleted T cells, or PBMCs provided the cDNA or gDNA that served as material.

With regard to this clone: Distinct nucleotide sequences in the sample also encode this CDR3.

CDR3 length: 15 residues. The ends lost 4 bases at V and 0 bases at J; junction bases unmatched: 4. The germline V gene encodes CDR1 SGHRS and CDR2 YFSETQ. In the source study's methods: Nucleated cell number was recorded as an estimate derived from reference gene primer amplification. Sequencing used immunoSEQ multiplex PCR; TCRdb keeps in-frame clones, though not all of them. V and J calls plus clone size are reproduced from that table; the DNA served to infer D and trimming. The data hold roughly 670,000 clones, with 85% to 90% observed a single time. The chain employs TRBV5-1 and TRBJ2-1; 7 bases line up with TRBD2. Sequencing was done on a sample of peripheral blood. This TCR was recovered from a woman younger than 30 with acute or convalescent COVID-19. The CDR3 is CASSPGGSSYNEQFF. Here the CDR3 DNA reads TGCGCCAGCAGCCCCGGGGGGTCCTCCTACAATGAGCAGTTCTTC.